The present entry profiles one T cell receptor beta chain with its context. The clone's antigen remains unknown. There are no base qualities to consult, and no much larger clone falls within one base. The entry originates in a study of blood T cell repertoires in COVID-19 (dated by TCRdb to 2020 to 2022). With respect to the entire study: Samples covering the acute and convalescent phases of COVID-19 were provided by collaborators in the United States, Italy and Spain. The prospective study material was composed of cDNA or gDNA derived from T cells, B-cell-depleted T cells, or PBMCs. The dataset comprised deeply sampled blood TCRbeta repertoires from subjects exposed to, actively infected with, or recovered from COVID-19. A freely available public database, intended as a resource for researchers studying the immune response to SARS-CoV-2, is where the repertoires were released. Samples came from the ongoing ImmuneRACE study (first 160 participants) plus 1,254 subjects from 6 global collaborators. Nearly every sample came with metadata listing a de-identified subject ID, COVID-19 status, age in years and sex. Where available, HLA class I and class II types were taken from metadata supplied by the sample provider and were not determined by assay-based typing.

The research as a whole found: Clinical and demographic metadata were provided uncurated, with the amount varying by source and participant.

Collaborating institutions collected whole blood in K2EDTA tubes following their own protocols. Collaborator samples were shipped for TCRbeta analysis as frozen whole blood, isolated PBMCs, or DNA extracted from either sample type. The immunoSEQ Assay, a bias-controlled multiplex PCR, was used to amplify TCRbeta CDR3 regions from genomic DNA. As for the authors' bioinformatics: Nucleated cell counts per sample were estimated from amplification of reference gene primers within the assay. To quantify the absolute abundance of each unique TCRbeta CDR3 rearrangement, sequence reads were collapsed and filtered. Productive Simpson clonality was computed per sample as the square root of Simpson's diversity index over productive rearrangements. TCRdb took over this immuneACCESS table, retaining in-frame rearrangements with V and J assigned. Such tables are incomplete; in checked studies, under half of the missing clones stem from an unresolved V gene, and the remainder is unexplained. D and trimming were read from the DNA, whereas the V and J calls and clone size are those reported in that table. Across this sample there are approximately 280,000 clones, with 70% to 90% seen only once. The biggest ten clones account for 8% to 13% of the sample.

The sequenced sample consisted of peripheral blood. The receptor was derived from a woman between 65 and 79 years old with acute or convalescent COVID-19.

The base sequence is TGTGCCAGCAGCCAAGGGACAGCCAACTATGGCTACACCTTC. Translated, it gives CASSQGTANYGYTF. The chain links TRBV3-1 (or the pseudogene TRBV3-2) with TRBJ1-2, and the D gene may be TRBD1, 6 bases matching. V lost 1 base and J lost 2 bases; the stretch between them is 8 bases long. Per the germline V gene (reference sequence), LGHDT is the CDR1 and YNNKEL is the CDR2. The CDR3 goes from the cysteine to the phenylalanine over 14 residues. The CDR3 DNA has 42 bases and is translated from base 1.